Below, 4 T cell receptor beta chains from the same sample are listed, as sequenced in a study of cytomegalovirus exposure and HLA in healthy donors. Here immunoSEQ multiplex PCR was the method, and the copy in TCRdb shows in-frame clones only, minus some. This sample yields 200,000 or so clones, of which roughly 88% are seen a single time; about 2.9% belongs to the top ten. The sequenced material came from PBMCs. These receptors were taken from a woman between 18 and 29 years old in good health and CMV-seronegative.

The chain has TRBV13 and TRBJ2-1; D might be TRBD2 (5 bases). CDR3 length equals 16 residues. CDR1 PRHDT and CDR2 FYEKMQ come from the germline V gene (reference sequence). V lost 3 bases to trimming and J lost 0 bases, with 12 bases between them. CDR3: CASSFRRAYSYNEQFF. The DNA of the CDR3 is TGTGCCAGCAGCTTCCGGCGGGCTTACTCCTACAATGAGCAGTTCTTC.

J is TRBJ2-2 and V is TRBV4-1; 7 nucleotides agree with TRBD1. CDR3 length: 20 amino acids. Per the germline V gene, CDR1 is MGHRA and CDR2 is YSYEKL. V lost 4 bases to trimming and J lost 3 bases; unmatched junction nucleotides: 20. Here the CDR3 reads CASSLIRQGWKAADTGELFF. In nucleotides, the CDR3 is TGCGCCAGCAGCCTGATTCGACAGGGTTGGAAGGCTGCGGACACCGGGGAGCTGTTTTTT.

This chain's CDR3 is CSVERDSLTFF. The CDR3 DNA reads as TGCAGCGTTGAAAGGGACAGTTTGACTTTCTTT. This chain uses TRBV29-1 with TRBJ1-1, with TRBD1 identical over 7 bases. This CDR3 region has 11 residues. Germline loops: CDR1 SQVTM, CDR2 ANQGSEA. Trimming removed 2 bases from V and 12 bases from J; junction bases left unmatched: 6.

This chain connects TRBV7-9 to TRBJ1-4; D perhaps matches TRBD1 (6 bases). Looked up from germline, CDR1 is SEHNR and CDR2 is FQNEAQ (reference sequence). Deletions cut 5 bases from V and 5 bases from J, with 15 bases between. This CDR3 comprises 15 residues. CDR3 sequence (DNA): TGTGCCAGCAGCACAAAGGACAGCAAGAATGAAAAACTGTTTTTT. Residues: CASSTKDSKNEKLFF.